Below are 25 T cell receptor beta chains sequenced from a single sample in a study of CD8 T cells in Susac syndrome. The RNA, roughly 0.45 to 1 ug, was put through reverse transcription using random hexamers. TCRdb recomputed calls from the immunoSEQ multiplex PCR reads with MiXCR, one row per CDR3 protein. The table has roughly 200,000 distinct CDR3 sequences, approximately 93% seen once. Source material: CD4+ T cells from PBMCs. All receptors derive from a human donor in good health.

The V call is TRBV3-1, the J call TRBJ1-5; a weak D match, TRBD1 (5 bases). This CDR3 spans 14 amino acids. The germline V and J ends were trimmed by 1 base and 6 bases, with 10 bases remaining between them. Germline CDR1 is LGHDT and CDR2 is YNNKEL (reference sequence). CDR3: CASSQAGPGQPQHF. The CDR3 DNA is TGTGCCAGCAGCCAAGCAGGGCCGGGTCAGCCCCAGCATTTT.

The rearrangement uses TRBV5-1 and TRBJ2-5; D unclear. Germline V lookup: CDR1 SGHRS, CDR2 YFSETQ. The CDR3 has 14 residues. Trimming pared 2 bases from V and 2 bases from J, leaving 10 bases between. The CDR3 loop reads CASSFTGYQETQYF. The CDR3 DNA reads TGCGCCAGCAGCTTTACGGGCTATCAAGAGACCCAGTACTTC.

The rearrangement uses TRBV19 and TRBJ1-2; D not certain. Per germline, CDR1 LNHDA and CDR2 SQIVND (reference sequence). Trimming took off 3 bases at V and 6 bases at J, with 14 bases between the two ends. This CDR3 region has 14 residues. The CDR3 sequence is CASSIVYREHGYTF. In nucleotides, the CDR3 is TGTGCCAGTAGTATTGTCTATAGGGAGCATGGCTACACCTTC.

For the CDR3, the DNA is TGTGCCAGCAGCTCCCATCCCCGGGCTTCTGCTGAAAAACTGTTTTTT. Residues: CASSSHPRASAEKLFF. The V gene is TRBV7-9, the J gene TRBJ1-4; D gene ambiguous. CDR3 length: 16 amino acids. CDR1 is SEHNR and CDR2 is FQNEAQ in the germline V gene (reference sequence). Trimming removed 4 bases at V and 7 bases at J, with 19 bases between.

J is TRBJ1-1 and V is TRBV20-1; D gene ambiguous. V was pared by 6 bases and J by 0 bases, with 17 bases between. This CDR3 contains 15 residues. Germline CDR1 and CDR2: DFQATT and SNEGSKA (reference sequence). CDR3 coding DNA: TGCAGTGCCCCGAAACCAGGAGCGATGAACACTGAAGCTTTCTTT. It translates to CSAPKPGAMNTEAFF.

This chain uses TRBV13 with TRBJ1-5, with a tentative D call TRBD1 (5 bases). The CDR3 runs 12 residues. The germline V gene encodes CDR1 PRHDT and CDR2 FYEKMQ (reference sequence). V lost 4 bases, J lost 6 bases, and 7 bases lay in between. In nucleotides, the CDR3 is TGTGCCAGCAGCTCGGGGGGTCAGCCCCAGCATTTT. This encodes CASSSGGQPQHF.

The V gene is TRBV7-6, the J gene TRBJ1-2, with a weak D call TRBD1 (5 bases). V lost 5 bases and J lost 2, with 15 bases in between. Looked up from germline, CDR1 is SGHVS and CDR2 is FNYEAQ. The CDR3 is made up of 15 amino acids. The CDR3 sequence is CASSPRRDYNYGYTF. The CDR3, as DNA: TGTGCCAGCAGCCCCCGCAGGGACTACAACTATGGCTACACCTTC.

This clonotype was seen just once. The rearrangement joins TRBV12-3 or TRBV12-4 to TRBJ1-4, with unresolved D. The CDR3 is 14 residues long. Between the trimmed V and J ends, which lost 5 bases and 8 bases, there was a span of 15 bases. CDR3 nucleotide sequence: TGTGCCAGCAGTGTGGGTCCCCCCGGGGAAAAACTGTTTTTT. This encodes CASSVGPPGEKLFF.

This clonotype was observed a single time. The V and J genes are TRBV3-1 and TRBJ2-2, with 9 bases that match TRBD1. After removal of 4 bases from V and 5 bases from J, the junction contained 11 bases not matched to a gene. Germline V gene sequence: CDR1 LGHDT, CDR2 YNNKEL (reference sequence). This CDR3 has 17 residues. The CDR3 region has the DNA TGTGCCAGCAGCCGTACGATGACAGGGGGTAGGACCGGGGAGCTGTTTTTT. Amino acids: CASSRTMTGGRTGELFF.

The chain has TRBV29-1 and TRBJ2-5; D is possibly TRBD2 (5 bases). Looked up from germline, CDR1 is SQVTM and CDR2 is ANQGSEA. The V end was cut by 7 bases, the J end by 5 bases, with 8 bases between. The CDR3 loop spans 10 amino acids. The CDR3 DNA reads TGCAGCGCGGGCGGGGAGACCCAGTACTTC. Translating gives CSAGGETQYF.

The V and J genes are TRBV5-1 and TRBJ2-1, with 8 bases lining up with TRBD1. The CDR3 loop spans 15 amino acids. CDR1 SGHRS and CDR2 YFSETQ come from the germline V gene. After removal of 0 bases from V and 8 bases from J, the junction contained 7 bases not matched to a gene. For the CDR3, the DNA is TGCGCCAGCAGCTTGGGCGCGGACAGGGTCCATGAGCAGTTCTTC. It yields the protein CASSLGADRVHEQFF.

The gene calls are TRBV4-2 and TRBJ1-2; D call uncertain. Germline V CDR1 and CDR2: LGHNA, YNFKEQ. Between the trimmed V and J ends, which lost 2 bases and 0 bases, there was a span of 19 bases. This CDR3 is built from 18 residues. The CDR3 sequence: CASSQRNVMGKANYGYTF. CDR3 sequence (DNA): TGTGCCAGCAGCCAACGAAATGTAATGGGGAAAGCTAACTATGGCTACACCTTC.

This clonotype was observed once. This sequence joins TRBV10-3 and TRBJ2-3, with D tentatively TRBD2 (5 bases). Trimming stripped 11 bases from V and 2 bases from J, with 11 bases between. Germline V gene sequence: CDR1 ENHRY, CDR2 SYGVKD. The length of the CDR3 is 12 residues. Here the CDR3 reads CAGADHTDTQYF. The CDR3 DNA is TGTGCCGGAGCGGACCACACAGATACGCAGTATTTT.

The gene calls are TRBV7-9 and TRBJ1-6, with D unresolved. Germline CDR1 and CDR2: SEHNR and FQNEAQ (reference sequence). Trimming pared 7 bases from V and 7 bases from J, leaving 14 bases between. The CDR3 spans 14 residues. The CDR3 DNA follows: TGTGCCAGCAATGAGGGTCGGACCAATTCACCCCTCCACTTT. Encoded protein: CASNEGRTNSPLHF.

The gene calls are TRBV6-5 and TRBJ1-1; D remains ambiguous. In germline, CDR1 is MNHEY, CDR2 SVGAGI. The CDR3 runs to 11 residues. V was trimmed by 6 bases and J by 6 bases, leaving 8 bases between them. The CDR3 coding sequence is TGTGCCAGCAGACGGGAGGCTGAAGCTTTCTTT. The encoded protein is CASRREAEAFF.

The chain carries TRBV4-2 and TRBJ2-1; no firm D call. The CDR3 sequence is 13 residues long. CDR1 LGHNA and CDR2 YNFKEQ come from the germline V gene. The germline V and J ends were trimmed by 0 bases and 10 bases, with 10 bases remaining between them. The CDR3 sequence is CASSQEARREQFF. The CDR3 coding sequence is TGTGCCAGCAGCCAAGAGGCTCGAAGGGAGCAGTTCTTC.

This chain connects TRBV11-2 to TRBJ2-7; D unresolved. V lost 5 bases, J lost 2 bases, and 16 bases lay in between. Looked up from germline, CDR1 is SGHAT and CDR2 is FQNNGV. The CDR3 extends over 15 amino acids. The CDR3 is CASSQSILGPYEQYF. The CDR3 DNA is TGTGCCAGCAGCCAGAGTATCCTAGGCCCCTACGAGCAGTACTTC.

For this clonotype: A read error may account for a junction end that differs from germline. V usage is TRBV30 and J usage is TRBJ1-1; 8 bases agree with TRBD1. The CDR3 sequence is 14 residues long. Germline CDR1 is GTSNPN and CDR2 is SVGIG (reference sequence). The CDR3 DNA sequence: TGTGCCTGGAAGGGGGGACAGGCGAACTCTGAAGCTTTCTTT. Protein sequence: CAWKGGQANSEAFF.

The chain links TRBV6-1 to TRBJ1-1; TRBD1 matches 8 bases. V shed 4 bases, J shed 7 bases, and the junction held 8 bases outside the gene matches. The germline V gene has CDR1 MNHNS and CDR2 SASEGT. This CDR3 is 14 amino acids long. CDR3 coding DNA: TGTGCCAGCAGTGGTGGGACAGGCCGAAATGAAGCTTTCTTT. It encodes CASSGGTGRNEAFF.

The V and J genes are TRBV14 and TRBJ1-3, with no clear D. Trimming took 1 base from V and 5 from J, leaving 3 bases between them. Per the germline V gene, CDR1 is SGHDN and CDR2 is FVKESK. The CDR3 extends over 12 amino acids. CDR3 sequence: CASSQVRNTIYF. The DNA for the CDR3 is TGTGCCAGCAGCCAAGTTAGAAACACCATATATTTT.

Here the CDR3 DNA reads TGTGCCACCAGTGAAGCTCGGGACTCCTATGGCTACACCTTC. Its protein is CATSEARDSYGYTF. The rearrangement joins TRBV24-1 to TRBJ1-2, with a tentative D call TRBD1 (5 bases). Per the germline V gene, CDR1 is KGHDR and CDR2 is SFDVKD. The CDR3 consists of 14 residues. V was shortened by 4 bases and J by 4 bases, with 12 bases between the two germline ends.

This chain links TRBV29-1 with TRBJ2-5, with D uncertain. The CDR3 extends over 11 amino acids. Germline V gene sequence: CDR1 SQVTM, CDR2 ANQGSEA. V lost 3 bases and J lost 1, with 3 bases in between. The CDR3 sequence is CSVEAQETQYF. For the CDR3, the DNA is TGCAGCGTTGAGGCCCAAGAGACCCAGTACTTC.

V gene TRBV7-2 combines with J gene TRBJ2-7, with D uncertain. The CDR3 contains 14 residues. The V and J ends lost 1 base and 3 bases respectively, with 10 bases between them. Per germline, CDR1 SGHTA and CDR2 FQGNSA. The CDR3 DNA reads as TGTGCCAGCAGCTTAGGTTGGCGCAGCTACGAGCAGTACTTC. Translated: CASSLGWRSYEQYF.

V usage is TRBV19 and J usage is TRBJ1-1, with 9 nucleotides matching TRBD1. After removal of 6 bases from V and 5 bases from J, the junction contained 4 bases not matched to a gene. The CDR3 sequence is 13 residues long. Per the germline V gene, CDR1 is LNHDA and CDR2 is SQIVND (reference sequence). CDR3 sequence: CASSGQGRTEAFF. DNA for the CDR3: TGTGCCAGTAGCGGACAGGGGAGGACTGAAGCTTTCTTT. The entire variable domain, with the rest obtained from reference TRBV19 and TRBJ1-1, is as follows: DGGITQSPKYLFRKEGQNVTLSCEQNLNHDAMYWYRQDPGQGLRLIYYSQIVNDFQKGDIAEGYSVSREKKESFPLTVTSAQKNPTAFYLCASSGQGRTEAFFGQGTRLTVV.

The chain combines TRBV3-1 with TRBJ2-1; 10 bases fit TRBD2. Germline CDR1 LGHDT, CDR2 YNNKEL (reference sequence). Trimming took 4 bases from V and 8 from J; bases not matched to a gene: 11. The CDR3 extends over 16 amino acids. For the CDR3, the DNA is TGTGCCAGCAGCCTTCCGAGCGGGGGGGCCGGGTATGAGCAGTTCTTC. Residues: CASSLPSGGAGYEQFF.